This T cell receptor beta chain was documented in a study of OX40 agonist ivuxolimab in advanced cancers. As for the study in general: Participants, approximately 81% male, averaged roughly 55 years of age, ranging from roughly 23 to 80. Study outcomes and limitations: Relative to CD4+, CD8+ T cells held more expanded clones on average.

Data came from immunoSEQ multiplex PCR; TCRdb stores just in-frame clones and leaves some out. The sample contains some 96,000 clones, approximately 83% of which appear only once. The CDR3 runs to 15 residues. Deletions cut 0 bases from V and 3 bases from J, with 10 bases between. Germline CDR1 SGHRS, CDR2 YFSETQ. For this clone: Its antigen is undetermined.

V is TRBV5-1 and J is TRBJ1-5; the D is unclear. This receptor was obtained from an adult with an advanced solid tumor such as melanoma, head and neck, liver or kidney cancer. The sample was CD4+ or CD8+ T cells sorted from blood, taken in a trial of the OX40 agonist ivuxolimab. The CDR3 region is CASSLGDGPNQPQHF. The CDR3 DNA reads as TGCGCCAGCAGCTTGGGAGACGGACCCAATCAGCCCCAGCATTTT.